The entry below gives a single T cell receptor beta chain sequence along with its context. In the original processing: Quantification of nucleated cells was approximated via reference gene primer amplification. Assay: immunoSEQ multiplex PCR; the TCRdb copy retains only in-frame clones and omits some. V and J calls and clone size are given by that table; D and trimming were obtained from the DNA. The table includes 250,000 to 400,000 clones, roughly 88% detected once. This record comes from a study of blood T cell repertoires in COVID-19. Germline V gene data show CDR1 as SGHTA and CDR2 as FQGNSA. The CDR3 runs 13 residues. V dropped 3 bases and J dropped 6 bases, with 12 bases sitting between them.

Sequencing was carried out using peripheral blood. The source is a woman younger than 45 with COVID-19, enrolled during active disease. This chain uses TRBV7-2 with TRBJ2-7; D perhaps matches TRBD1 (5 bases). CDR3 sequence reads: CASSFVQGSEQYF. The DNA of the CDR3 is TGTGCCAGCAGCTTCGTCCAGGGAAGCGAGCAGTACTTC.